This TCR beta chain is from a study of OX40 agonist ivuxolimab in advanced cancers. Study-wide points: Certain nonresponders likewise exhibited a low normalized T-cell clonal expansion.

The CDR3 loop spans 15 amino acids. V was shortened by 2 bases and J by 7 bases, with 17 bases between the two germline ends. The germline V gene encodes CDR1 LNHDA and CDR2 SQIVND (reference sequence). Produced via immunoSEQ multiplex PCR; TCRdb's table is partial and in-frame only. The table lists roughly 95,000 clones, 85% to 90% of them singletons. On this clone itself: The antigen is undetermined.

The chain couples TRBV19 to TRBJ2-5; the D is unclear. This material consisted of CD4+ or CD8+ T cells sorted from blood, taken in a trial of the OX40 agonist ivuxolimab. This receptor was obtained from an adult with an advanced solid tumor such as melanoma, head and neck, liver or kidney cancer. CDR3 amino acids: CASSIQAWQDGTQYF. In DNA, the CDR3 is TGTGCCAGTAGTATACAGGCTTGGCAGGACGGGACCCAGTACTTC.